The clone carrying this T cell receptor beta chain has a count of ten or more. Its antigen is undetermined. This entry belongs to a study of human T cells and chemical hapten exposure. General observations from the study: Sensitizing with DPC caused no change in TCRs above 1 in 1000 frequency.

V dropped 0 bases and J dropped 5 bases, with 16 bases sitting between them. CDR1 is DFQATT, CDR2 SNEGSKA, per germline (reference sequence). This CDR3 has 15 residues. Someone pulled total RNA out of unfractionated whole blood. Via MiXCR, TCRdb re-called the 5' RACE reads, giving one row per CDR3 protein. The sample holds some 150,000 distinct CDR3 sequences, around 4.4% seen once. The receptor's source is a female donor in good health. V is TRBV20-1 and J is TRBJ1-1; D perhaps matches TRBD1 (6 bases). The CDR3 DNA is TGCAGTGCTAGAGATTGGTCCAGGGGAAGGACTGAAGCTTTCTTT. This encodes CSARDWSRGRTEAFF.